Listed below are T cell receptor beta chains from one sample, sequenced in a study of shared clonotypes between healthy human individuals. The protocol was immunoSEQ multiplex PCR, while the TCRdb copy is restricted to in-frame clones and leaves out a portion. The sample has approximately 980,000 clones, approximately 80% seen once; the top ten hold around 1.4%. Input material: memory CD4+ T cells sorted from blood. The receptors were gathered from a man between 18 and 35 years old in good health. CDR3s include the opening cysteine and the closing phenylalanine or tryptophan. A D gene is named only where the DNA matches it firmly. Size values are once, few and many counts, or a class for expanded clones, and some rows have none.

clone_size,v_call,d_call,j_call,cdr3_nt,cdr3_aa
few,TRBV7-2,NA,TRBJ2-1,TGTGCCAGCAGCTTAGGGGGACTCTTAAACCAGTTCTTC,CASSLGGLLNQFF
NA,TRBV5-4,TRBD1,TRBJ2-7,TGTGCCAGCAGCATAGGGACAGGGAGCTCCTACGAGCAGTACTTC,CASSIGTGSSYEQYF
NA,TRBV15,NA,TRBJ1-2,TGTGCCACCAGCGGCTCTAACTATGGCTACACCTTC,CATSGSNYGYTF
NA,TRBV18,NA,TRBJ2-5,TGTGCCAGCTCACCGTCCTCCCCCCAAGAGACCCAGTACTTC,CASSPSSPQETQYF
NA,TRBV28,NA,TRBJ1-3,TGTGCCAGCAGTTTACCGGGGGCGCACGGAAACACCATATATTTT,CASSLPGAHGNTIYF
NA,TRBV2,TRBD2,TRBJ2-3,TGTGCCAGCAGTCCACTAGCGGGCACAGATACGCAGTATTTT,CASSPLAGTDTQYF
NA,TRBV18,NA,TRBJ2-3,TGTGCCAGCTCACCACCGGTATTGGCGGATACGCAGTATTTT,CASSPPVLADTQYF
NA,TRBV7-6,NA,TRBJ1-1,TGTGCCAGCAGCCCGTCCCCTTGGGACTCAAACACTGAAGCTTTCTTT,CASSPSPWDSNTEAFF
NA,TRBV4-1,NA,TRBJ1-1,TGCGCCAGCAGCCAACTGACAGAAAAGATCGGCAATTTCTTT,CASSQLTEKIGNFF
NA,TRBV6-1,TRBD1,TRBJ1-5,TGTGCCAGCGGACGATCTCGGGACAGCTATCAGCCCCAGCATTTT,CASGRSRDSYQPQHF
NA,TRBV21-1,NA,TRBJ1-5,TGTGCCAGCAGCAAAGGCCATAGTACACAGGGAAGGGGTACGCCGAATCAGCCCCAGCATTTT,CASSKGHSTQGRGTPNQPQHF
NA,TRBV25-1,NA,TRBJ1-3,TGTGCCAGCAGTGAATGGGGTCGGGGGGCAGCTGGAAACACCATATATTTT,CASSEWGRGAAGNTIYF
NA,TRBV11-2,NA,TRBJ1-1,TGTGCCAGCAGCTTAATCGTGGGACGTACTCCGAACACTGAAGCTTTCTTT,CASSLIVGRTPNTEAFF
NA,TRBV4-2,NA,TRBJ2-7,TGTGCCAGCAGCCAAGACGAGGTCCGCGAGCAGTACTTC,CASSQDEVREQYF
NA,TRBV5-1,NA,TRBJ2-7,TGCGCCAGCAGCTTGGAGGTCAGCTCCTACGAGCAGTACTTC,CASSLEVSSYEQYF
NA,TRBV5-1,NA,TRBJ2-3,TGCGCCAGCAGCTCATGGGGGGACCCCACAGATACGCAGTATTTT,CASSSWGDPTDTQYF
NA,TRBV11-1,TRBD1,TRBJ1-4,TGTGCCAGCAGCCCGACGGGGACAGCTAATGAAAAACTGTTTTTT,CASSPTGTANEKLFF
NA,TRBV30,TRBD1,TRBJ1-1,TGTGCCTGGAGCCCCACGAAACAGGGGGCTTTCTTT,CAWSPTKQGAFF
many,TRBV7-9,NA,TRBJ1-4,TGTGCCAGCAGGATAACAGGGAGTGAAAAACTGTTTTTT,CASRITGSEKLFF
once,TRBV6-5,NA,TRBJ2-6,TGTGCCAGCAGTAAACGGGGGGCCAACGTCCTGACTTTC,CASSKRGANVLTF
NA,TRBV6-6,NA,TRBJ2-4,TGTGCCAGCAGTCCCCGAGTAGCTCTAGCCAAAAACATTCAGTACTTC,CASSPRVALAKNIQYF
NA,TRBV27,NA,TRBJ2-2,TGTGCCAGCAGTACCCGGAGCTCGAACACCGGGGAGCTGTTTTTT,CASSTRSSNTGELFF
NA,TRBV7-9,TRBD1,TRBJ2-7,TGTGCCAGCAGCTTATACGGGACAGGGTTCACCTACGAGCAGTACTTC,CASSLYGTGFTYEQYF
NA,TRBV4-1,TRBD1,TRBJ1-6,TGCGCCAGCAGCCAAGCTAATTGGGACAGGATGTCCTATAATTCACCCCTCCACTTT,CASSQANWDRMSYNSPLHF
NA,TRBV15,TRBD2,TRBJ2-1,TGTGCCACCAGCCCGCTTCAAGGGAGCGGGGCCTACAATGAGCAGTTCTTC,CATSPLQGSGAYNEQFF
NA,TRBV5-6,NA,TRBJ2-4,TGTGCCAGCAGCTTCCGGGCAGGGGTGGGGGACATTCAGTACTTC,CASSFRAGVGDIQYF
NA,TRBV15,NA,TRBJ1-1,TGTGCCACCAGCAGAGTAGGCGGGGTGAACACTGAAGCTTTCTTT,CATSRVGGVNTEAFF
NA,TRBV27,NA,TRBJ1-6,TGTGCCAGCAGTTTCGGGGGGCGGAATTCACCCCTCCACTTT,CASSFGGRNSPLHF
NA,TRBV5-6,TRBD2,TRBJ2-5,TGTGCCAGCAGCTTAGCGAGCGGGGGGGCATACCAAGAGACCCAGTACTTC,CASSLASGGAYQETQYF
NA,TRBV19,NA,TRBJ1-4,TGTGCCAGTAGTATGGGAGGGTCAACTAATGAAAAACTGTTTTTT,CASSMGGSTNEKLFF
NA,TRBV30,NA,TRBJ1-6,TGTGCCTGGAAGGGCGAAAGGGTATCACCCCTCCACTTT,CAWKGERVSPLHF
NA,TRBV5-5,NA,TRBJ1-4,TGTGCCAGCAGCTTGGCAGGAAAACTGTTTTTT,CASSLAGKLFF
NA,TRBV18,TRBD1,TRBJ1-2,TGTGCCAGCTCACCCGAGGACAGGGGTTATGGCTACACCTTC,CASSPEDRGYGYTF
few,TRBV15,TRBD2,TRBJ2-7,TGTGCCACCAGCAGAGGGGGGACTAGCGGCTCCTACGAGCAGTACTTC,CATSRGGTSGSYEQYF
NA,TRBV27,TRBD1,TRBJ2-1,TGTGCCAGCAGTTTTTCGGACGATAGGGACAGTGGCTACAATGAGCAGTTCTTC,CASSFSDDRDSGYNEQFF
few,TRBV7-2,NA,TRBJ1-2,TGTGCCAGCAGCTTAGCCTCCCCATCTACCGTCTATGGCTACACCTTC,CASSLASPSTVYGYTF
NA,TRBV9,NA,TRBJ1-6,TGTGCCAGCAGCGTAGTAGCCTATAATTCACCCCTCCACTTT,CASSVVAYNSPLHF
few,TRBV7-9,NA,TRBJ1-1,TGTGCCCTGGGGCGGAACACTGAAGCTTTCTTT,CALGRNTEAFF
few,TRBV6-1,NA,TRBJ1-1,TGTGCCAGCAAACCGTTTAACACTGAAGCTTTCTTT,CASKPFNTEAFF
NA,TRBV6-1,NA,TRBJ2-2,TGTGCCAGCAGTGGAAGGACAGCCGACACCGGGGAGCTGTTTTTT,CASSGRTADTGELFF
NA,TRBV4-3,NA,TRBJ2-6,TGCGCCAGCAGCCAAGACCTGTTGATAGGGAGCTCTGGGGCCAACGTCCTGACTTTC,CASSQDLLIGSSGANVLTF
NA,TRBV5-5,TRBD1,TRBJ2-7,TGTGCCAGCAGCAGGACAGGGACCGGATACGAGCAGTACTTC,CASSRTGTGYEQYF
NA,TRBV7-2,TRBD1,TRBJ1-4,TGTGCCAGCAGCCCAGGACAGGTGACAACTAATGAAAAACTGTTTTTT,CASSPGQVTTNEKLFF
many,TRBV5-4,NA,TRBJ2-7,TGTGCCAGCAGCCGGGGGACACAAGGACGCTACGAGCAGTACTTC,CASSRGTQGRYEQYF
NA,TRBV6-1,NA,TRBJ1-2,TGTGCCAGCAGCCAGGGGTTTCCTAACTATGGCTACACCTTC,CASSQGFPNYGYTF